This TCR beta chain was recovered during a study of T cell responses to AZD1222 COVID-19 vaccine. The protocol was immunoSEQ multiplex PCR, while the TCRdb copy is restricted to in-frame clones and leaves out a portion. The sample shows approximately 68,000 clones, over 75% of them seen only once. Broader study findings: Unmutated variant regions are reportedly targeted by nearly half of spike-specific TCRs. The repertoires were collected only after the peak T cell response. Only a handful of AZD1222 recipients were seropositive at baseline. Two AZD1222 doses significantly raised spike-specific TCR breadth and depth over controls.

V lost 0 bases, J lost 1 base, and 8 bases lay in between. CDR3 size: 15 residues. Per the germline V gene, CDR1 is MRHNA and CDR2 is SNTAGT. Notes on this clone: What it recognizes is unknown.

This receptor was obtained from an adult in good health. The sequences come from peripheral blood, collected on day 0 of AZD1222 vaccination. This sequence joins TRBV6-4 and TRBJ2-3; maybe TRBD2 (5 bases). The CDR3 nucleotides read TGTGCCAGCAGTGACTCGAACGGGGGCACAGATACGCAGTATTTT. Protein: CASSDSNGGTDTQYF.